This is a list of T cell receptor beta chains from one sample in a study of cytomegalovirus exposure and HLA in healthy donors. The data were produced by immunoSEQ multiplex PCR, yet TCRdb's version contains in-frame clones alone and is incomplete. The table has some 83,000 clones, roughly 95% seen once. Sequenced sample: PBMCs. These receptors came from a woman under 30 in good health and CMV-seropositive. Each CDR3 is given without its conserved first and last residue. D genes are given only for firm matches.

v_gene,d_gene,j_gene,CDR3aa
TRBV29-1,.,TRBJ1-1,SVDNGGPTEAF
TRBV30,TRBD2,TRBJ2-7,AWSPPGLAGASGY
TRBV28,.,TRBJ1-2,ASSLRSRQVL
TRBV10-2,TRBD1,TRBJ1-1,ASSETTGITEAF
TRBV30,.,TRBJ2-7,VWREQGREFYEQY
TRBV28,TRBD1,TRBJ2-3,ASSFYPRGQGATDTQY
TRBV7-9,.,TRBJ1-1,ASSPRQLDEAF
TRBV5-8,.,TRBJ2-5,ASSPGTGGGQETQY
TRBV2,.,TRBJ2-6,ASSTPRSGSNVLT
TRBV6-5,.,TRBJ1-1,ASSYRIGGSDTEAF
TRBV6-6,TRBD1,TRBJ2-7,ASSYLAGGPYEQY
TRBV5-4,TRBD2,TRBJ2-7,ASSPGVSSGFSYEQY
TRBV6-5,TRBD1,TRBJ1-4,ASRGQGGEKLF
TRBV7-6,TRBD1,TRBJ2-7,ASSSGPGQGAREQY
TRBV6-1,.,TRBJ1-3,ASSAREGGNTIY
TRBV15,.,TRBJ2-5,ATSALGRETQY
TRBV6-5,.,TRBJ1-6,ASSEILTYNSPLH
TRBV4-3,.,TRBJ2-1,ASSQGRHLYNEQF
TRBV2,TRBD1,TRBJ1-2,ASSGTDDYGYT
TRBV25-1,TRBD1,TRBJ1-6,ASTGQENSPLH
TRBV5-5,TRBD1,TRBJ1-5,ASSEGALGLSQH
TRBV7-2,.,TRBJ1-5,ASSRTALRNQPQH
TRBV5-1,.,TRBJ2-7,ASSPPHRNHEQY
TRBV7-3,TRBD1,TRBJ2-3,ASSPTGVAKDTQY
TRBV4-1,TRBD1,TRBJ1-2,ASSQPGQRRYGYT
TRBV4-2,.,TRBJ1-3,ASSLTGSGNTIY
TRBV5-1,TRBD2,TRBJ2-3,ASGAGGTADTQY
TRBV19,.,TRBJ2-1,ASRDLRGGNYNEQF
TRBV14,TRBD2,TRBJ2-1,ASNREDRYNEQF
TRBV6-6,TRBD1,TRBJ1-1,ASSYAGGYTEAF
TRBV28,TRBD1,TRBJ1-4,ASRPPGGARTNEKLF
TRBV19,.,TRBJ2-6,ASSIGSSGANVLT
TRBV9,TRBD1,TRBJ1-1,ASSVSGQGYTEAF
TRBV11-3,.,TRBJ2-3,ASSLGLATDTQY
TRBV4-3,.,TRBJ2-5,ASSQAGGVAGTQY
TRBV5-6,TRBD2,TRBJ2-3,ASSLFGGGPTDTQY
TRBV7-2,TRBD2,TRBJ2-1,ASSHRLAGGNEQF
TRBV9,.,TRBJ2-3,ASTPPGGTSTDTQY
TRBV30,TRBD2,TRBJ2-2,AWGLAGGLGELF
TRBV7-9,TRBD2,TRBJ2-1,ASSQGLASYNEQF
TRBV30,.,TRBJ2-1,AWSSGNEQF
TRBV4-3,.,TRBJ2-7,ASSPFWASYEQY
TRBV9,.,TRBJ1-1,ASRAGGANTEAF
TRBV7-3,.,TRBJ2-1,ASSLYSYNEQF
TRBV4-2,.,TRBJ2-3,ASSQDRGQSTDTQY
TRBV19,TRBD1,TRBJ1-5,ASTGTGGGNQPQH
TRBV10-3,.,TRBJ1-5,ASGTADSNQPQH
TRBV28,TRBD2,TRBJ2-7,ASRGGRNSYEQY
TRBV6-6,TRBD1,TRBJ1-4,ASSYIKDRVNEKLF
TRBV28,.,TRBJ1-1,ASRPLFLRTEAF
TRBV4-3,.,TRBJ1-4,ASSQELGKGHEKLF
TRBV11-2,TRBD1,TRBJ1-2,ASSSMDRGNYGYT
TRBV6-1,.,TRBJ2-3,ASGGSGADTQY
TRBV29-1,TRBD1,TRBJ1-1,SVDGTGRTNTEAF
TRBV7-3,.,TRBJ2-3,ASSLFGSSTDTQY
TRBV29-1,.,TRBJ1-3,SVYLQGHPGNTIY
TRBV29-1,.,TRBJ1-3,SVEPGFSGNTIY
TRBV7-7,.,TRBJ2-3,ASSTTTSTDTQY
TRBV2,.,TRBJ1-1,ASSEGLGAGTEAF
TRBV30,.,TRBJ1-1,AWRGRGRDEAF